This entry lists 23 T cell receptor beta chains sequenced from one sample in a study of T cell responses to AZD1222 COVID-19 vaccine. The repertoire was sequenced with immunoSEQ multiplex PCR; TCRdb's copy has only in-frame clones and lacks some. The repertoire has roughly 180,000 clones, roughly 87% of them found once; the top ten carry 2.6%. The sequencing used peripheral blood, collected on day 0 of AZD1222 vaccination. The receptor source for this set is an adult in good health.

This CDR3 reads CASSLLGTSGGNEQFF. DNA for the CDR3: TGTGCCAGCAGCTTGCTCGGGACTAGCGGGGGTAATGAGCAGTTCTTC. This chain connects TRBV13 to TRBJ2-1; TRBD2 matches 14 bases. Germline V lookup: CDR1 PRHDT, CDR2 FYEKMQ (reference sequence). The CDR3 contains 16 residues. After removal of 3 bases from V and 7 bases from J, the junction contained 5 bases not matched to a gene.

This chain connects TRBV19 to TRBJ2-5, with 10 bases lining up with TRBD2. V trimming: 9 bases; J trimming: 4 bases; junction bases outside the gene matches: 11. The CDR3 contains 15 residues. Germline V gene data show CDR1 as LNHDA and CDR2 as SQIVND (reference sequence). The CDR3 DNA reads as TGTGCCAGCCGCCGGACTAGCGGATCGGCAGAGACCCAGTACTTC. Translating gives CASRRTSGSAETQYF.

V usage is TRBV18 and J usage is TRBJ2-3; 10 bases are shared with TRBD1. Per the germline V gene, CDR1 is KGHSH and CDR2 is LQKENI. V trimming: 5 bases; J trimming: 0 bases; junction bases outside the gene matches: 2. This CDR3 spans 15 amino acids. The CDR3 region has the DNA TGTGCCAGCTCAGGGACAGGGGCTAGCACAGATACGCAGTATTTT. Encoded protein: CASSGTGASTDTQYF.

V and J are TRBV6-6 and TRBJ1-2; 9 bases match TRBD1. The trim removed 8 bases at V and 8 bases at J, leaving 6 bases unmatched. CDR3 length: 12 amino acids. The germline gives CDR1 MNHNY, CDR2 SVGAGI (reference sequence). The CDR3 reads CASGYRGLGYTF. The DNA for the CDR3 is TGTGCCAGCGGGTACAGGGGGCTCGGCTACACCTTC.

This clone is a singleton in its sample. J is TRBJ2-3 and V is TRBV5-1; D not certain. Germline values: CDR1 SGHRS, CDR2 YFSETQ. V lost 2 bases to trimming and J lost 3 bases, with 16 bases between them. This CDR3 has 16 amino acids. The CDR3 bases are TGCGCCAGCAGCTTTGGCCCGATCCTCGGGACAGATACGCAGTATTTT. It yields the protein CASSFGPILGTDTQYF.

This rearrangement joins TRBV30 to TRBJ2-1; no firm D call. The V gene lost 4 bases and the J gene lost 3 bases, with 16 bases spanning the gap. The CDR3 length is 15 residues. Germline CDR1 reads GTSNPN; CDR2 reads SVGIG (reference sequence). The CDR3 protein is CAWKKDSSHYNEQFF. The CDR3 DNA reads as TGTGCCTGGAAAAAAGACTCGAGCCACTACAATGAGCAGTTCTTC.

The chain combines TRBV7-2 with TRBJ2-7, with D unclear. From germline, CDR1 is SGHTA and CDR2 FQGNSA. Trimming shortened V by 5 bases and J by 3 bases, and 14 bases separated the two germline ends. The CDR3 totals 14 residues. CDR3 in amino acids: CASSAYVADYEQYF. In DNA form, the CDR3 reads TGTGCCAGCAGCGCGTATGTGGCTGACTACGAGCAGTACTTC.

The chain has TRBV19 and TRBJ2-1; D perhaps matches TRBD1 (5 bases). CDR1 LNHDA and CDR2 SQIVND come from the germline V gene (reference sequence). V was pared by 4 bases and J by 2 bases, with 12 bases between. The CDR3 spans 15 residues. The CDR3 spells CASSKQGMAYNEQFF. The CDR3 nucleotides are TGTGCCAGTAGTAAGCAGGGTATGGCCTACAATGAGCAGTTCTTC.

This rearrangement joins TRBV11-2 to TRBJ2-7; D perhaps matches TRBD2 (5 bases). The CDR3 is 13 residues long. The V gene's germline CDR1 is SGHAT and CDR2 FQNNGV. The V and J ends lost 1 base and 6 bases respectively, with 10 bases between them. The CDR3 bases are TGTGCCAGCAGCTTAGGGACTCTCCTCGAGCAGTACTTC. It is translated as CASSLGTLLEQYF.

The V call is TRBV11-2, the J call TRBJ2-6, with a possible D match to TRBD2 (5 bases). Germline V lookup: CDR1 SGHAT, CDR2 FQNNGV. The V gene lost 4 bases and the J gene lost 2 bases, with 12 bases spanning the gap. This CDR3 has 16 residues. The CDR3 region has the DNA TGTGCCAGCAGCTCCCGGGGTGAGGCTGGGGCCAACGTCCTGACTTTC. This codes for CASSSRGEAGANVLTF. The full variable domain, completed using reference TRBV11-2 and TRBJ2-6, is EAGVAQSPRYKIIEKRQSVAFWCNPISGHATLYWYQQILGQGPKLLIQFQNNGVVDDSQLPKDRFSAERLKGVDSTLKIQPAKLEDSAVYLCASSSRGEAGANVLTFGAGSRLTVL.

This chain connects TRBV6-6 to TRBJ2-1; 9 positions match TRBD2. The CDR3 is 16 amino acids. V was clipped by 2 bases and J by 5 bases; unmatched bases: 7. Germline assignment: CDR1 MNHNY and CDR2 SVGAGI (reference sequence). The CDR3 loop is CASSYGSGRGDNEQFF. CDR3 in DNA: TGTGCCAGCAGTTACGGTAGCGGGAGAGGGGACAATGAGCAGTTCTTC.

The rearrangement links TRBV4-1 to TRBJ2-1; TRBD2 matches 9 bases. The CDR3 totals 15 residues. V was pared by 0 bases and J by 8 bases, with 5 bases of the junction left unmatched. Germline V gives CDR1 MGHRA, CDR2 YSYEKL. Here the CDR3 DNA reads TGCGCCAGCAGCCAAGAGTGGCGGGAGGGGTATGAGCAGTTCTTC. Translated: CASSQEWREGYEQFF.

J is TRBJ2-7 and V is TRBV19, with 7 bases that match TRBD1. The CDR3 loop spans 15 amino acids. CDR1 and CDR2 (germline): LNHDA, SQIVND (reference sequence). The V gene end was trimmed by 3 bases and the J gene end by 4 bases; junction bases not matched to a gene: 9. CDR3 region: CASSIPGRQGYEQYF. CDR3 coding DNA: TGTGCCAGTAGTATCCCGGGACGACAGGGATACGAGCAGTACTTC. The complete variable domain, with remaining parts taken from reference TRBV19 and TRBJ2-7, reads DGGITQSPKYLFRKEGQNVTLSCEQNLNHDAMYWYRQDPGQGLRLIYYSQIVNDFQKGDIAEGYSVSREKKESFPLTVTSAQKNPTAFYLCASSIPGRQGYEQYFGPGTRLTVT.

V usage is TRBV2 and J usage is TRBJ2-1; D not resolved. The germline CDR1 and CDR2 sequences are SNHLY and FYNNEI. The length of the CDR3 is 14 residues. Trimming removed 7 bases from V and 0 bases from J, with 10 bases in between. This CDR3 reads CASTVGSSYNEQFF. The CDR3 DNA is TGTGCCAGCACGGTGGGAAGCTCCTACAATGAGCAGTTCTTC.

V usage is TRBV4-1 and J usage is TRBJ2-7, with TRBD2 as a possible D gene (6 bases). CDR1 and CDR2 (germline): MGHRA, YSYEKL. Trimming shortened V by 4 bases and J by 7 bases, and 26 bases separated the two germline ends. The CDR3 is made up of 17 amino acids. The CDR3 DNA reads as TGCGCCAGCAGCCCTTTCGACTTGGGACTCCGGGCGGGGGAGCAGTACTTC. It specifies CASSPFDLGLRAGEQYF.

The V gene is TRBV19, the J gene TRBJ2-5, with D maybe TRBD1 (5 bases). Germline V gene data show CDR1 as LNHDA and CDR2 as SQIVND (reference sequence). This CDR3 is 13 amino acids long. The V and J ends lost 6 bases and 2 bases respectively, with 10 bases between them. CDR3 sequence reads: CASSRTRQETQYF. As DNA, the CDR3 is TGTGCCAGTAGCCGGACACGACAAGAGACCCAGTACTTC. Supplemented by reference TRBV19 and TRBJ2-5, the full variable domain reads DGGITQSPKYLFRKEGQNVTLSCEQNLNHDAMYWYRQDPGQGLRLIYYSQIVNDFQKGDIAEGYSVSREKKESFPLTVTSAQKNPTAFYLCASSRTRQETQYFGPGTRLLVL.

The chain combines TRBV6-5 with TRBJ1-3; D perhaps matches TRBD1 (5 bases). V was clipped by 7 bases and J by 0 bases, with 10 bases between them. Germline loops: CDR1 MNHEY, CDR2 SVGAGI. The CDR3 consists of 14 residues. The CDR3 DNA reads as TGTGCCAGCACCGGGACGGTCTCTGGAAACACCATATATTTT. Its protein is CASTGTVSGNTIYF.

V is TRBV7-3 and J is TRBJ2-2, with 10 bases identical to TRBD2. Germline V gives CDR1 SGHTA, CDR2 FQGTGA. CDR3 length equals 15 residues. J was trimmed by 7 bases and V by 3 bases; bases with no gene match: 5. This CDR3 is CASSFSGRSDGELFF. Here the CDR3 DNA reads TGTGCCAGCAGCTTTAGCGGGAGGTCTGACGGGGAGCTGTTTTTT.

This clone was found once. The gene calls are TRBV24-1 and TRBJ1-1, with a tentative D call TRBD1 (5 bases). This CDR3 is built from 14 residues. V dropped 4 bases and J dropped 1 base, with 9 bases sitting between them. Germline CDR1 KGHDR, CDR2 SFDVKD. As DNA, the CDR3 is TGTGCCACCAGTGACTCCGGACAGAACACTGAAGCTTTCTTT. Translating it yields CATSDSGQNTEAFF.

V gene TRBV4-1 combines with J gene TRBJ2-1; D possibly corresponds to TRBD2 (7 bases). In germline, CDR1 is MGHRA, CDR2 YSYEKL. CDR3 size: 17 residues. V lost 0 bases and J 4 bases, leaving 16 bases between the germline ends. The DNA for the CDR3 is TGCGCCAGCAGCCAAGATCAGGGGTCTAGCGGATACAATGAGCAGTTCTTC. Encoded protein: CASSQDQGSSGYNEQFF.

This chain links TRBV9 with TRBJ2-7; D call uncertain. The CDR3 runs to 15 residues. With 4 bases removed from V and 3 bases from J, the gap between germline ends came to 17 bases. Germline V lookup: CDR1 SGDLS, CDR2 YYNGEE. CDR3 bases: TGTGCCAGCAGCCGCGAACTCTCACTTGTCTACGAGCAGTACTTC. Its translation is CASSRELSLVYEQYF.

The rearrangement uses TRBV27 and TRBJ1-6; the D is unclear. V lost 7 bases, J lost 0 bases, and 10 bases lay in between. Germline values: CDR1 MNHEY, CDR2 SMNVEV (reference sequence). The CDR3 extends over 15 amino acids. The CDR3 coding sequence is TGTGCCAGCACCCGAGGGAACTCCTATAATTCACCCCTCCACTTT. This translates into CASTRGNSYNSPLHF.

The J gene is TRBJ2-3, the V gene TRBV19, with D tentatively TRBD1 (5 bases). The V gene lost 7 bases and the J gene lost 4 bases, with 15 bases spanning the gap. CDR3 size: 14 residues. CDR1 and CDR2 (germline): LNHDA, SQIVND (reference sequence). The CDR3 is CASTSRLGADTQYF. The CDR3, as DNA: TGTGCCAGTACCAGCCGCCTAGGGGCAGATACGCAGTATTTT.